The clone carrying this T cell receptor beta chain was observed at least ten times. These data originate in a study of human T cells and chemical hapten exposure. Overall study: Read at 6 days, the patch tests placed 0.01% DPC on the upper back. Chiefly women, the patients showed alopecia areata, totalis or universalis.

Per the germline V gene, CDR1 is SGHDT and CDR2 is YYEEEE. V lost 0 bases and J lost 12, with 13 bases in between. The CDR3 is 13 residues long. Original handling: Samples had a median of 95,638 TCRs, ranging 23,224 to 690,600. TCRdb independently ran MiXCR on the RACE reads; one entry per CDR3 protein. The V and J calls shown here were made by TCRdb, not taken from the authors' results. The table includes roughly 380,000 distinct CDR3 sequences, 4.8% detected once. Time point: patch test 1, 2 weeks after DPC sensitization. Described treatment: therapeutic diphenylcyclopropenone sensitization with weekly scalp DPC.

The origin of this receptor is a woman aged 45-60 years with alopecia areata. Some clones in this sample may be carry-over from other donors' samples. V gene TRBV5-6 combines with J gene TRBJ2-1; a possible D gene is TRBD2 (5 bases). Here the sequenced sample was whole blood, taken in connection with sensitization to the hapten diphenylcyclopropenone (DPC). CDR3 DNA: TGTGCCAGCAGCTTGGCCGGGAAGCTTAGGCAGTTCTTC. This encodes CASSLAGKLRQFF.